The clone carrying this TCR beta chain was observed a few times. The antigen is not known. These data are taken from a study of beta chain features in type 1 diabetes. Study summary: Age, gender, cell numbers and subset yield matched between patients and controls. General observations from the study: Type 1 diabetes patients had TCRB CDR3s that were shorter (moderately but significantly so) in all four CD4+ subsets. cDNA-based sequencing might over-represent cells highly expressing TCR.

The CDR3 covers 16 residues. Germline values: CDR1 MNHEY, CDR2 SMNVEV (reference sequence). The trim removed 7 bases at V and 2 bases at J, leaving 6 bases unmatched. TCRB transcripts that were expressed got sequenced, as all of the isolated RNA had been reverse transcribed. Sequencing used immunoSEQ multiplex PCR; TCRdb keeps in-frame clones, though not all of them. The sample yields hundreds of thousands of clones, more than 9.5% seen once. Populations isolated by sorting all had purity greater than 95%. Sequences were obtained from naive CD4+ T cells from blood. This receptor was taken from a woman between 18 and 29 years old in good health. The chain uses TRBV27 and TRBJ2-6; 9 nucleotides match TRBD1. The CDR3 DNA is TGTGCCAGCACGACAGGGGGTACCGCTGGGGCCAACGTCCTGACTTTC. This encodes CASTTGGTAGANVLTF.